This entry describes one TCR beta chain. There were TCR beta CDR3 regions amplified from RNA transcripts. HTBI primers were employed in a first-round RT-PCR of the TCR CDR3. TCRdb recomputed calls from the multiplex PCR reads with MiXCR, one row per CDR3 protein. The sample has a few hundred thousand distinct CDR3 sequences; around 16% are singletons. CDR3 length: 13 residues. V dropped 7 bases and J dropped 13; count of bases not matched to a gene: 15. CDR1 and CDR2 (germline): DFQATT, SNEGSKA (reference sequence). The sample comes from a study of T cells in Graves' hyperthyroidism and ophthalmopathy. At the level of the study: Peripheral blood sampling occurred at initial diagnosis, before any treatment.

The V gene is TRBV20-1, the J gene TRBJ2-5, with TRBD2 matching over 10 bases. This TCR was recovered from a woman in her forties with Graves' ophthalmopathy. Material: blood. Written as DNA, the CDR3 is TGCAGTGTCGTATCATCTAGCGGGGGCCTAATGTACTTC. Translation: CSVVSSSGGLMYF.